Here is one T cell receptor (beta chain) with its context. What it binds is unknown. TCRdb fed the 5' RACE reads into MiXCR, producing one record per CDR3 protein. The sample consists of roughly 330,000 distinct CDR3 sequences, around 3.9% of them appearing once. The CDR3 runs 14 residues. V lost 0 bases to trimming and J lost 3 bases, with 8 bases between them. Germline-derived CDR1 and CDR2 are MNHEY and SVGEGT. This entry comes from a study of T cells after yellow fever vaccination. Study outcomes and limitations: It was a weaker secondary response, yet one that peaked faster, at day 5 versus 15.

Sequences were derived from PBMCs, sampled 5 days after the yellow fever booster vaccination. The chain uses TRBV6-2 or TRBV6-3 and TRBJ1-2; the D is unclear. This clonotype originated in a man between 18 and 29 years old who received the YFV17D yellow fever vaccine. The CDR3 here is CASSYSSEYYGYTF. CDR3 coding DNA: TGTGCCAGCAGTTACTCTTCGGAGTACTATGGCTACACCTTC.